This T cell receptor beta chain originates from a study of cytomegalovirus exposure and HLA in healthy donors. Measured with immunoSEQ multiplex PCR; TCRdb has only the in-frame clones, and not every one. The data contain 220,000 or so clones, 87% of them singletons. Findings and limits, study-wide: The classifier reportedly diagnosed cytomegalovirus status with high specificity and sensitivity.

This CDR3 contains 15 residues. Germline CDR1 SGDLS, CDR2 YYNGEE. With 0 bases removed from V and 2 bases from J, the gap between germline ends came to 11 bases. Notes on this clone: Its specificity is unknown. Other DNA sequences of this sample code for an identical CDR3.

The material sequenced was PBMCs. The receptor comes from a young woman in good health and CMV-seropositive. The V and J genes are TRBV9 and TRBJ1-1; TRBD1 might be the D (6 bases). The CDR3: CASSVGGRGNTEAFF. In nucleotides, the CDR3 is TGTGCCAGCAGCGTAGGGGGCAGGGGTAACACTGAAGCTTTCTTT.